This T cell receptor (beta chain) was obtained from a study of metastatic and nonmetastatic thyroid tumors (dated by TCRdb to between 2020 and 2021). About the study as a whole: For patients with malignant and with benign thyroid disease, the researchers compared repertoires between peripheral blood samples and tumor or nodule tissue samples. Summary of the overall study and its limitations: TCR beta diversity was reported as significantly higher in malignant tumors than in benign nodules, in both blood and tumor samples.

This clone came up many times. Its antigen is unknown. The sample holds no much larger clone one base away, and base qualities are not on file. None of the patients had been given any treatment before thyroid surgery. The study retrospectively analysed patient clinical samples collected from about 2012 to 2018 using T-cell receptor beta sequencing. The library was built by means of PCR. The instrument was an Illumina HiSeq 4000. High-throughput sequencing was used to profile the TCR beta-chain CDR3 region of each patient. In the original analysis: CDR3 differences across clinicopathological groups were used to build a classifier for discriminating distant-metastatic papillary thyroid cancer patients. To measure repertoire diversity the researchers used the Shannon index, while the Morisita-Horn index served to gauge how similar the tumor and blood repertoires were. TCRdb reran the public reads through fastp at Q25 and MiXCR, keeping productive beta chains. The V and J calls come from TCRdb's annotation, not from the publication. The sample includes under 45,000 clones, with about a sixth observed a single time. Approximately 9.9% of the sample is taken by the ten largest.

The TCR was taken from a female donor with papillary thyroid cancer or a benign thyroid nodule (not recorded which). Some clones in this sample may be carry-over from other donors' samples. The sample taken for sequencing was tumor tissue.

This receptor has the CDR3 CSAGGRERIQYF. The base sequence is TGCAGTGCGGGAGGGCGGGAGCGCATTCAGTACTTC. This chain is built from TRBV20-1 and TRBJ2-4, and 7 junctional nucleotides match TRBD2. The CDR3 spans 12 residues, from the cysteine through the phenylalanine. Of the read, only the CDR3 DNA is kept; its 36 bases are in frame from base 1. The germline V gene (reference sequence) supplies CDR1 DFQATT and CDR2 SNEGSKA. After removal of 6 bases from V and 9 bases from J, the junction retains 8 bases not matched to a gene.